This T cell receptor beta chain was recorded in a study of T cells in tumors after PD-1 blockade (dated by TCRdb to between 2018 and 2021). Context from the whole study: Exclusion criteria were prior checkpoint blockade, use of systemic immunosuppressants, or recent radiotherapy or other anti-cancer therapy within 4 weeks. While on anti-PD-1 treatment, some of the patients also continued taking daily vismodegib 150 mg. On average, peripheral blood samples had roughly 120,000 TCR templates (range about 24,000-280,000) and 35,000 to 40,000 unique clonotypes. Treatment consisted of either cemiplimab 350 mg every 2 weeks or pembrolizumab 200 mg every 3 weeks. To compare clonotypes in blood and tumor, bulk TCR sequencing was done on under 11 peripheral blood samples taken from several patients. Clinical response was assessed using RECIST version 1.1. The study performed paired single-cell RNA and TCR sequencing on site-matched tumors from BCC or SCC patients before and after anti-PD-1 therapy. Overall results and qualifications from the work: About 40% of TCR clonotypes from the tumor were detected in blood, and certain novel exhausted tumor clones were present in blood collected before treatment, which suggests recruitment from the periphery. The source of novel T cell clones was not identified and could include lymphoid organs or rare unexpanded clones within the tumor or its periphery.

CDR1 and CDR2 are read off the germline V gene (reference sequence) as SEHNR and FQNEAQ. The CDR3 spans 12 residues, from the cysteine through the phenylalanine. The CDR3 DNA has 36 bases and is translated from base 1. V is clipped by 5 bases and J by 6 bases, and the sequence between their germline boundaries is 11 bases long. The meaning of the sample's time point label: before anti-PD-1 therapy. For bulk TCRbeta sequencing, genomic DNA was extracted from tumor biopsies or peripheral blood, and input amounts ranged from 616 ng to 6,004 ng. All patients had histologically proven advanced or metastatic basal or squamous cell carcinoma and were poor candidates for surgical resection. The basal cell carcinoma cohort comprised more than 10 patients, of whom roughly 8 had bulk tumor TCR sequencing. For this clone: It lacks a known antigen. No much larger clonotype is one base removed from it; base qualities were not supplied.

The immunoSEQ platform was used for deep TCRbeta sequencing. For the original study's pipeline: Only productive rearrangements were exported from the immunoSEQ Analyzer for downstream analysis. T cell phenotypes were assigned to bulk TCRbeta clonotypes by matching to single-cell RNA+TCR-seq clones sharing the same TCRbeta sequence. Clone enrichment in tumor was calculated as tumor frequency divided by PBMC frequency from bulk TCR sequencing. GLIPH was used to group TCRs into specificity groups, clusters of distinct TCRs likely recognizing common antigens via shared CDR3 motifs. TCRdb stores this immuneACCESS table with in-frame sequences only. Part of the clones is absent; in the studies checked, under half of the shortfall reflects unresolved V genes, and no reason is known for the rest. That table is the source of V, J and clone size, and D and trimming were worked out from the DNA. The sample contains 50,000 or so clones, approximately 79% of them found a single time. The ten largest clones take up approximately 15% of the sample.

The TCR was taken from a human donor with basal cell carcinoma. The sequenced sample was PBMCs, obtained before anti-PD-1 treatment. The chain is assembled from TRBV7-9 and TRBJ2-7; the D segment cannot be called with confidence. In nucleotide form, the sequence is TGTGCCAGCAGCCAAAATAGTGGCGAGCAGTACTTC. It codes for CASSQNSGEQYF.